These 3 T cell receptor beta chains were sequenced from one sample in a study of T cell changes during pregnancy in multiple sclerosis. The assay was immunoSEQ multiplex PCR, and TCRdb's table has in-frame clones only and misses some. The sample shows 30,000 to 35,000 clones, over 75% of them seen only once. The sequences come from CD8+ T cells from peripheral blood mononuclear cells, collected in the first trimester of pregnancy. These receptors were taken from a female donor with multiple sclerosis, enrolled in a pregnancy study.

The gene calls are TRBV7-9 and TRBJ2-7; D remains unclear. The CDR3 contains 13 residues. V gave up 1 base and J gave up 4 bases, with 8 bases separating them. Germline-derived CDR1 and CDR2 are SEHNR and FQNEAQ (reference sequence). CDR3 in DNA: TGTGCCAGCAGCTTAGAATCTAGTTACGAGCAGTACTTC. Its protein is CASSLESSYEQYF.

This chain uses TRBV28 with TRBJ2-2, with TRBD2 matching 7 bases. Germline-derived CDR1 and CDR2 are MDHEN and SYDVKM. CDR3 length equals 14 residues. J gave up 7 bases and V 9 bases, and 11 bases lay outside the gene matches. Here the CDR3 DNA reads TGTGCCAGTTCGGCGGGAGTTGTAGTCGGGGAGCTGTTTTTT. This encodes CASSAGVVVGELFF.

This clone was picked up one time. For the CDR3, the DNA is TGTGCCAGCACCGAAGGGGGAGAGCAGTTCTTC. Translated, it gives CASTEGGEQFF. This chain uses TRBV2 with TRBJ2-1; tentative D call: TRBD1 (6 bases). Trimming cost V 7 bases and J 10 bases, with 11 bases left between them. The CDR3 consists of 11 residues. Germline V gene data show CDR1 as SNHLY and CDR2 as FYNNEI.